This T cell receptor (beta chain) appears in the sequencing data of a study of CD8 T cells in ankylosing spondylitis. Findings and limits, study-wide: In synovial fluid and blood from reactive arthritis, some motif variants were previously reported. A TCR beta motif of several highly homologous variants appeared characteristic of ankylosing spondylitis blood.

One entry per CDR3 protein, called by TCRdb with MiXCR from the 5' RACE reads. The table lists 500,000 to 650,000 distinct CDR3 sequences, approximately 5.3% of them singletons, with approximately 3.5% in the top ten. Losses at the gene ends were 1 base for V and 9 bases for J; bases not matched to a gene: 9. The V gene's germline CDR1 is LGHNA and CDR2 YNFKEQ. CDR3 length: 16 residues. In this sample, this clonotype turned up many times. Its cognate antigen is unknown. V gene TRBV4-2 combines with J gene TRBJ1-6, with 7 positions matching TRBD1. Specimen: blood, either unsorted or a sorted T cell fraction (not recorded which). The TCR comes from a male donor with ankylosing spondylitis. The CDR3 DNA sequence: TGTGCCAGCAGCCAAGGTCCGCGGACAGGCTTTTCACCCCTCCACTTT. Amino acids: CASSQGPRTGFSPLHF.